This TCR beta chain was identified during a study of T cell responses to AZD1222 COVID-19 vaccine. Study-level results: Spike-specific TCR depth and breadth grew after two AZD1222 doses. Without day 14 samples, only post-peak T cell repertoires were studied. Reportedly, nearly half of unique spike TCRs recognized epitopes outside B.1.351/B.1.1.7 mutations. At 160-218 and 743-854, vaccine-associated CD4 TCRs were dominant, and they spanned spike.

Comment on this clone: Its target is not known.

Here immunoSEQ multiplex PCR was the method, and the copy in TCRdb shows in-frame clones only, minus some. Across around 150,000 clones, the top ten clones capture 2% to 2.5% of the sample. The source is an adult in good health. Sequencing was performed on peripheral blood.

Here the CDR3 DNA reads TGCGCCAGCAGCCAAGCTACGACTAGAACTCCCTACGAGCAGTACTTC. This sequence encodes CASSQATTRTPYEQYF. The rearrangement links TRBV4-1 to TRBJ2-7; maybe TRBD2 (6 bases). This CDR3 has 16 amino acids. Trimming shortened V by 1 base and J by 2 bases, and 15 bases separated the two germline ends. Germline assignment: CDR1 MGHRA and CDR2 YSYEKL.